These T cell receptor beta chains were read from a single sample in a study of T-cell memory formation after mild COVID-19. TCRdb independently ran MiXCR on the 5' RACE reads; one entry per CDR3 protein. The sample shows hundreds of thousands of distinct CDR3 sequences, approximately 19% of them seen only once. The material sequenced was PBMCs or a T cell subset sorted from them (not recorded which). The receptors here all came from a man between 18 and 29 years old who had mild COVID-19 (a few samples of this study predate the infection). Cell type and time point are not known. The conserved cysteine and the conserved F or W are not part of the CDR3 here. Fields, in order: V gene, D gene, CDR3 protein. The D gene is left open where the match is weak.

TRBV29-1	-	SVEYGGAYEQY
TRBV6-2/TRBV6-3	TRBD1	ASRYAGQAENYGYT
TRBV29-1	TRBD2	SVDLAGGRNEQF
TRBV3-1	TRBD1	ASSQPTGAETQY
TRBV4-1	TRBD1	ASRRSRDRENTEAF
TRBV6-5	-	ASSPTETGELF
TRBV7-9	-	ASTQTAGAGDTQY
TRBV3-1	-	ASTRGTANTEAF
TRBV3-1	-	ASSQVIYEQY
TRBV20-1	-	SASTGSYEQY
TRBV29-1	TRBD1	SVENRGLETQY
TRBV4-2	TRBD2	ASSQVSGLAGGRDETQY
TRBV4-2	TRBD2	ASSQEWGGETQY
TRBV7-3	-	ASIQLANTDTQY
TRBV4-2	-	ASSQGGPGRETQY
TRBV5-1	TRBD2	ASSLPLANYNEQF
TRBV12-3/TRBV12-4	-	ASSLGAAGDEQY
TRBV7-3	-	ASSQTRMNTGELF
TRBV27	-	ASSLGTENQPQH
TRBV7-8	-	ASSLEQGDGYT
TRBV12-3/TRBV12-4	TRBD1	ASSLGTGRDEQF
TRBV10-3	-	AISGGGGGSPLH
TRBV29-1	-	SVRESYLNTEAF
TRBV30	-	AWSSTSGQPQH
TRBV7-7	TRBD1	ASSPQGFGANVLT
TRBV27	-	ASSNFRGYEQY